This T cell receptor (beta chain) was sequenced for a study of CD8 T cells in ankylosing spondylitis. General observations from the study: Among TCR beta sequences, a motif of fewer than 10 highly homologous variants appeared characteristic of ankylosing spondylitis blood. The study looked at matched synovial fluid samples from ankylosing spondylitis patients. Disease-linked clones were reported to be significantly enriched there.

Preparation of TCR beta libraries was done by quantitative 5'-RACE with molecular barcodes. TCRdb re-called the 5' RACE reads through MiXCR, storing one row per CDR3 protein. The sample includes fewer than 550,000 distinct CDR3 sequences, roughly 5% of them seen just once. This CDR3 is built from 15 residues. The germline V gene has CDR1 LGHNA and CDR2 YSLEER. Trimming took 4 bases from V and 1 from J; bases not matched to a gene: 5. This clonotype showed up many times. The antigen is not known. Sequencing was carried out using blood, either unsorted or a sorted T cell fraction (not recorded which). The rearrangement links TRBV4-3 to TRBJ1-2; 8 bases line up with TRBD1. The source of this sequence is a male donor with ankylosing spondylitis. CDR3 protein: CASSPGTGLNYGYTF. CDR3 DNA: TGCGCCAGCAGCCCCGGGACAGGTCTTAACTATGGCTACACCTTC.